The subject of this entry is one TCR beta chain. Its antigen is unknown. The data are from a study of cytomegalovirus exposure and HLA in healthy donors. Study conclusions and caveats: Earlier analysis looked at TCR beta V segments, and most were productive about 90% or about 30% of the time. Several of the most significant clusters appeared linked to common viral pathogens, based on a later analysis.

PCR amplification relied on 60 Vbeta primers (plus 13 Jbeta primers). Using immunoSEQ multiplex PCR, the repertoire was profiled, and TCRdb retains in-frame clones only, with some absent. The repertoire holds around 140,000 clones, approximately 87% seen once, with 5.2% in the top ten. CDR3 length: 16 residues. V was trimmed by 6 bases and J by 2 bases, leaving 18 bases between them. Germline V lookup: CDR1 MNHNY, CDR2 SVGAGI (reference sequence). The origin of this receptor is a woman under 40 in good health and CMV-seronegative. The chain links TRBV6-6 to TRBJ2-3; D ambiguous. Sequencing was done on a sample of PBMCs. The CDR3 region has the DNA TGTGCCAGCAGCTTAGACTCCGGTCGTCTCACAGATACGCAGTATTTT. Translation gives CASSLDSGRLTDTQYF.